Shown below are 17 T cell receptor beta chains from a single sample sequenced in a study of T cells after yellow fever vaccination. From the 5' RACE reads, TCRdb called clonotypes with MiXCR, one entry per CDR3 protein. This table has some 290,000 distinct CDR3 sequences, around 11% appearing once. Sequencing was performed on CD4+ T cells sorted from PBMCs, taken 45 days after the yellow fever booster vaccination. Every receptor here comes from a young man who received the YFV17D yellow fever vaccine.

This clonotype was recorded many times. This sequence joins TRBV4-1 and TRBJ2-1, with TRBD2 matching 10 bases. CDR3 length: 16 residues. V dropped 0 bases and J dropped 7; count of bases not matched to a gene: 6. CDR1 is MGHRA, CDR2 YSYEKL, per germline. The CDR3 is CASSQERVAGGNEQFF. As DNA, the CDR3 is TGCGCCAGCAGCCAAGAGAGGGTAGCGGGGGGAAATGAGCAGTTCTTC.

This clonotype came up a few times. The chain links TRBV5-1 to TRBJ1-3, with no clear D. Trimming pared 6 bases from V and 2 bases from J, leaving 9 bases between. This CDR3 has 13 residues. CDR1 is SGHRS, CDR2 YFSETQ, per germline. In DNA, the CDR3 is TGCGCCAGCACCCTGCAGCCTGGAAACACCATATATTTT. Residues: CASTLQPGNTIYF.

This clonotype was seen a few times. The J gene is TRBJ1-6, the V gene TRBV6-2 or TRBV6-3, with D hard to call. Germline loops: CDR1 MNHEY, CDR2 SVGEGT. This CDR3 contains 16 residues. The germline V and J ends were trimmed by 5 bases and 10 bases, with 21 bases remaining between them. Here the CDR3 DNA reads TGTGCCAGCAGTCCCACGCGGGGATTTTCAGGATCACCCCTCCACTTT. As protein: CASSPTRGFSGSPLHF.

A few counts support this clonotype. CDR3 DNA sequence: TGTGCCAGCAGGGGCGGGGTTTACGAGCAGTACTTC. Protein: CASRGGVYEQYF. J is TRBJ2-7 and V is TRBV25-1; maybe TRBD2 (6 bases). Trimming took off 6 bases at V and 4 bases at J, with 10 bases between the two ends. This CDR3 is built from 12 residues. CDR1 and CDR2 (germline): MGHDK, SYGVNS.

V and J are TRBV28 and TRBJ2-2; 8 bases map to TRBD1. CDR3 length: 14 amino acids. J was trimmed by 5 bases and V by 8 bases; bases with no gene match: 7. Per the germline V gene, CDR1 is MDHEN and CDR2 is SYDVKM. The CDR3: CASDGQGGTGELFF. In DNA form, the CDR3 reads TGTGCCAGCGACGGACAGGGTGGGACCGGGGAGCTGTTTTTT.

This clonotype has only a few counts. V usage is TRBV7-6 and J usage is TRBJ1-5, with a possible D match to TRBD1 (5 bases). The CDR3 extends over 15 amino acids. V shed 6 bases and J shed 5 bases, with 17 bases lying between them. Per germline, CDR1 SGHVS and CDR2 FNYEAQ. DNA for the CDR3: TGTGCCAGCAGGTTGGGACCGGGGGTAGATCAGCCCCAGCATTTT. This gives the protein CASRLGPGVDQPQHF.

V usage is TRBV7-3 and J usage is TRBJ2-5; TRBD2 matches at 10 bases. This CDR3 has 17 residues. Germline CDR1 SGHTA, CDR2 FQGTGA. The ends lost 4 bases at V and 4 bases at J; junction bases unmatched: 12. The CDR3 sequence is CASSSGASGGFGETQYF. The CDR3 region has the DNA TGTGCCAGCAGCTCCGGCGCTAGCGGGGGTTTCGGAGAGACCCAGTACTTC.

V and J are TRBV6-2 or TRBV6-3 and TRBJ2-2; D gene uncertain. The V end was cut by 6 bases, the J end by 7 bases, with 12 bases between. Per the germline V gene, CDR1 is MNHEY and CDR2 is SVGEGT. The CDR3 has 13 residues. Here the CDR3 reads CASSYNRVGELFF. In DNA form, the CDR3 reads TGTGCCAGCAGCTACAATAGGGTCGGGGAGCTGTTTTTT.

The sample holds many counts of this clonotype. The chain recombines TRBV5-1 with TRBJ1-1; unclear D gene. Per germline, CDR1 SGHRS and CDR2 YFSETQ. V was clipped by 5 bases and J by 0 bases, with 8 bases between them. The CDR3 runs to 13 residues. CDR3 amino acids: CASRVEMNTEAFF. The CDR3 DNA is TGCGCCAGCAGGGTCGAGATGAACACTGAAGCTTTCTTT.

The rearrangement joins TRBV12-3 or TRBV12-4 to TRBJ1-2; possibly TRBD1 for D (5 bases). This CDR3 comprises 13 residues. V was pared by 4 bases and J by 4 bases, with 10 bases between. The CDR3 loop is CASSWDPGYGYTF. Written as DNA, the CDR3 is TGTGCCAGCAGTTGGGACCCGGGCTATGGCTACACCTTC.

This clonotype was seen ten or more times. The chain carries TRBV5-1 and TRBJ1-1, with 9 bases lining up with TRBD1. CDR3 length equals 15 residues. Germline lookup yields CDR1 SGHRS and CDR2 YFSETQ. Trimming removed 4 bases from V and 1 base from J; junction bases left unmatched: 5. In DNA form, the CDR3 reads TGCGCCAGCAGCGAACAGGGGGCGGCGAACACTGAAGCTTTCTTT. Its translation: CASSEQGAANTEAFF.

In its sample, this clonotype was seen a few times. The chain is built from TRBV2 and TRBJ1-5; weak D call: TRBD1 (5 bases). The germline CDR1 and CDR2 sequences are SNHLY and FYNNEI. Trimming left V 0 bases short and J 6 bases short, with 9 bases between. The CDR3 has 14 amino acids. The CDR3, as DNA: TGTGCCAGCAGTGAAGCAACAGGCTCTCAGCCCCAGCATTTT. Translated, it gives CASSEATGSQPQHF.

This clonotype was recorded at least ten times. This chain links TRBV7-9 with TRBJ1-1, with D perhaps matching TRBD1 (5 bases). Trimming pared 6 bases from V and 2 bases from J, leaving 13 bases between. Per the germline V gene, CDR1 is SEHNR and CDR2 is FQNEAQ (reference sequence). CDR3 length equals 14 residues. In nucleotides, the CDR3 is TGTGCCAGCAGTCCGGGAGGGGTTAACACTGAAGCTTTCTTT. It encodes CASSPGGVNTEAFF.

This clonotype was observed at least ten times. The chain links TRBV5-1 to TRBJ2-7; possible D gene TRBD1, 5 bases. The CDR3 extends over 13 amino acids. Germline V gene data show CDR1 as SGHRS and CDR2 as YFSETQ. V lost 0 bases to trimming and J lost 6 bases, with 10 bases between them. In DNA, the CDR3 is TGCGCCAGCAGCTTGGCCACAGGACCCGAGCAGTACTTC. Translating gives CASSLATGPEQYF. Combining the CDR3 with reference TRBV5-1 and TRBJ2-7 gives the whole variable domain KAGVTQTPRYLIKTRGQQVTLSCSPISGHRSVSWYQQTPGQGLQFLFEYFSETQRNKGNFPGRFSGRQFSNSRSEMNVSTLELGDSALYLCASSLATGPEQYFGPGTRLTVT.

The J gene is TRBJ2-2, the V gene TRBV15; a possible D gene is TRBD2 (6 bases). The CDR3 has 14 residues. V lost 0 bases and J lost 7, with 9 bases in between. Germline V gene data show CDR1 as LNHNV and CDR2 as YYDKDF (reference sequence). The CDR3 DNA sequence: TGTGCCACCAGCAGAGATGGGGGGATCGGGGAGCTGTTTTTT. Amino acids: CATSRDGGIGELFF.

This clonotype came up a few times. The chain uses TRBV6-1 and TRBJ1-2, with a possible D match to TRBD1 (6 bases). This CDR3 has 14 residues. Germline V CDR1 and CDR2: MNHNS, SASEGT. With 7 bases removed from V and 5 bases from J, the gap between germline ends came to 17 bases. Here the CDR3 DNA reads TGTGCCAGCACCCTTAGTATAGGGGGATATGGCTACACCTTC. Protein sequence: CASTLSIGGYGYTF.

The chain uses TRBV7-9 and TRBJ2-3; 11 nucleotides match TRBD2. CDR1 is SEHNR and CDR2 is FQNEAQ in the germline V gene (reference sequence). V dropped 4 bases and J dropped 4; count of bases not matched to a gene: 7. This CDR3 is 16 amino acids long. CDR3 coding DNA: TGTGCCAGCAGCTGGGCTAGCGGGGGGAGTCCAGATACGCAGTATTTT. It is translated as CASSWASGGSPDTQYF. Filled out from reference TRBV7-9 and TRBJ2-3, the complete variable domain reads DTGVSQNPRHKITKRGQNVTFRCDPISEHNRLYWYRQTLGQGPEFLTYFQNEAQLEKSRLLSDRFSAERPKGSFSTLEIQRTEQGDSAMYLCASSWASGGSPDTQYFGPGTRLTVL.